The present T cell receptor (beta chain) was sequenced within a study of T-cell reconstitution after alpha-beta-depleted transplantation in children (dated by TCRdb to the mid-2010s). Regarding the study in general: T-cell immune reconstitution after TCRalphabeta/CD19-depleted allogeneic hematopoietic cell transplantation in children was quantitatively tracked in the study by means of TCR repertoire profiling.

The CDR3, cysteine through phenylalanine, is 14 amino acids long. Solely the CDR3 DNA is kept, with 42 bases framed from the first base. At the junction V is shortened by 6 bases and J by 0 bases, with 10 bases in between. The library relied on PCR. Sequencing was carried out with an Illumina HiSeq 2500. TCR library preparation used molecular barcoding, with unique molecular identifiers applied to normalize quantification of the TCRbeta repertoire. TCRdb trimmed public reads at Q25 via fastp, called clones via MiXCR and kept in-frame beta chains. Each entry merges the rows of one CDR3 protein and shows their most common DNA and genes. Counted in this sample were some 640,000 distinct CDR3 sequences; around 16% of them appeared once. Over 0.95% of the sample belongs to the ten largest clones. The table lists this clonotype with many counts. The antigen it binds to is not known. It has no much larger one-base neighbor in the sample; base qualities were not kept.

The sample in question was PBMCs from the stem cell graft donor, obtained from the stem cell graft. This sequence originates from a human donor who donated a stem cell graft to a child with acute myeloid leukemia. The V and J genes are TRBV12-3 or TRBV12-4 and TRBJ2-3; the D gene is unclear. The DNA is TGTGCCAGCAGCCCGACGGACAGCACAGATACGCAGTATTTT. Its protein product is CASSPTDSTDTQYF.